The 15 T cell receptor beta chains presented below share a single source sample, sequenced in a study of T cells in Graves' hyperthyroidism and ophthalmopathy (dated by TCRdb to 2018 to 2020). Libraries came from multiplex PCR. The instrument was an Illumina HiSeq 2000. The TCR beta CDR3 regions were amplified from RNA transcripts. For the first round of RT-PCR on the TCR CDR3, the HTBI primer set was used together with the Qiagen OneStep RT-PCR kit. In-frame beta chains were kept once TCRdb had trimmed the public reads at Q25 with fastp and called clones with MiXCR. Identical CDR3 protein sequences are pooled into one entry, listed with their most common genes and DNA. In all, the sample holds approximately 380,000 distinct CDR3 sequences, and 11% to 15% of those were seen once. The ten largest clones represent around 27% of the sample. The specimen sequenced was blood. Receptors were obtained from a man over 45 with Graves' ophthalmopathy.

The V gene is TRBV29-1, the J gene TRBJ2-1, with D perhaps matching TRBD1 (6 bases). The CDR3 spans 13 residues. Trimming stripped 5 bases from V and 5 bases from J, with 13 bases between. Germline CDR1 and CDR2: SQVTM and ANQGSEA. CDR3 region: CSVNGQINNEQFF. DNA for the CDR3: TGCAGCGTTAACGGACAGATCAACAATGAGCAGTTCTTC.

This clonotype was counted ten times or more. This chain links TRBV15 with TRBJ2-5; D perhaps matches TRBD2 (5 bases). The CDR3 is made up of 13 amino acids. Trimming removed 3 bases from V and 5 bases from J, with 10 bases in between. In germline, CDR1 is LNHNV, CDR2 YYDKDF (reference sequence). CDR3 DNA: TGTGCCACCAGCAGCGGGGAGTCGGAGACCCAGTACTTC. Translating gives CATSSGESETQYF.

This clonotype has at least ten counts. CDR3 DNA: TGTGCCAGCAGCCACGACACGGATGGCTACACCTTC. Protein: CASSHDTDGYTF. V gene TRBV14 combines with J gene TRBJ1-2, with D uncertain. V shed 3 bases and J shed 6 bases, with 8 bases lying between them. Germline-derived CDR1 and CDR2 are SGHDN and FVKESK. CDR3 length: 12 amino acids.

This chain connects TRBV12-3 or TRBV12-4 to TRBJ2-1; 10 positions agree with TRBD1. V shed 3 bases, J shed 6 bases, and the junction held 8 bases outside the gene matches. There are 16 residues in the CDR3. The CDR3 DNA reads TGTGCCAGCAGTTTTTATGCGGGGACAGGGGCCAATGAGCAGTTCTTC. Its translation is CASSFYAGTGANEQFF.

This chain joins TRBV20-1 and TRBJ1-5; no clear D gene. The CDR3 is 13 amino acids. The germline gives CDR1 DFQATT, CDR2 SNEGSKA (reference sequence). The V end was cut by 3 bases, the J end by 3 bases, with 9 bases between. CDR3 residues: CSASHRSNQPQHF. The CDR3 DNA follows: TGCAGTGCTAGCCACAGATCCAATCAGCCCCAGCATTTT.

The V gene is TRBV5-1, the J gene TRBJ2-1; D is unclear. V was shortened by 3 bases and J by 6 bases, with 19 bases between the two germline ends. The CDR3 is 16 amino acids. Germline-derived CDR1 and CDR2 are SGHRS and YFSETQ. Here the CDR3 DNA reads TGCGCCAGCAGCTCCCACCCGGCTAGGTCGGGCAATGAGCAGTTCTTC. This translates into CASSSHPARSGNEQFF.

This rearrangement joins TRBV29-1 to TRBJ2-7, with 13 bases identical to TRBD2. In germline, CDR1 is SQVTM, CDR2 ANQGSEA. Unmatched junction bases numbered 7, after V lost 6 bases and J lost 5 bases. CDR3 size: 14 residues. CDR3 protein: CSVGRTSGSHEQYF. In nucleotides, the CDR3 is TGCAGCGTCGGACGGACTAGCGGGAGCCACGAGCAGTACTTC.

This clonotype showed up many times. Relative to the germline gene, one junction end is altered; a read error may explain this. The chain is built from TRBV2 and TRBJ2-5; TRBD2 agrees at 9 bases. The germline gives CDR1 SNHLY, CDR2 FYNNEI. CDR3 length: 14 residues. In nucleotides, the CDR3 is TGTGCCAGCAGTGAATTGGCGGGGGGGGGACGGCTGGACTTC. As protein: CASSELAGGGRLDF. The full variable domain, in which reference TRBV2 and TRBJ2-5 provide the parts outside the CDR3, is EPEVTQTPSHQVTQMGQEVILRCVPISNHLYFYWYRQILGQKVEFLVSFYNNEISEKSEIFDDQFSVERPDGSNFTLKIRSTKLEDSAMYFCASSELAGGGRLDFGPGTRLLVL.

This clonotype was seen at least ten times. The rearrangement links TRBV2 to TRBJ2-1; 13 bases map to TRBD2. The CDR3 totals 16 residues. With 6 bases clipped from V and 1 base from J, the junction kept 3 bases outside the gene matches. Germline V gene sequence: CDR1 SNHLY, CDR2 FYNNEI. CDR3 DNA sequence: TGTGCCAGCAGCTGGACTAGCGGGAGTTCCTACAATGAGCAGTTCTTC. This codes for CASSWTSGSSYNEQFF.

This clonotype appeared many times. V usage is TRBV5-1 and J usage is TRBJ2-1, with TRBD2 identical over 15 bases. Germline V gene sequence: CDR1 SGHRS, CDR2 YFSETQ. Trimming cost V 4 bases and J 9 bases; bases outside gene matches: 8. The CDR3 covers 16 residues. The CDR3 DNA is TGCGCCAGCAGCCCCGCGGGACTAGCGGGAGGCGGTGAGCAGTTCTTC. Its protein product is CASSPAGLAGGGEQFF.

This clonotype was seen at least ten times. The chain joins TRBV28 to TRBJ2-5, with 10 bases fitting TRBD2. The CDR3 is made up of 15 amino acids. V was pared by 2 bases and J by 4 bases, with 4 bases of the junction left unmatched. CDR1 and CDR2 from the germline V gene are MDHEN and SYDVKM. For the CDR3, the DNA is TGTGCCAGCAGTTTACCTCTAGCGGGAGTAGAGACCCAGTACTTC. Protein product: CASSLPLAGVETQYF.

For this clonotype: Given a much more abundant clone one base away, this may be a read error. This chain joins TRBV12-3 or TRBV12-4 and TRBJ2-1; 7 nucleotides align to TRBD2. The end of the DNA fits TRBJ2-7 better, so the J call may be wrong. The CDR3 contains 17 residues. The CDR3 region is CASSGGPSGGSYNEQYF. The DNA for the CDR3 is TGTGCCAGCAGTGGTGGTCCTAGCGGAGGCTCCTACAATGAGCAGTACTTC.

This clonotype was observed at least ten times. The J gene is TRBJ1-5, the V gene TRBV3-1; possibly TRBD1 for D (6 bases). This CDR3 spans 16 amino acids. CDR1 LGHDT and CDR2 YNNKEL come from the germline V gene (reference sequence). The germline V and J ends were trimmed by 5 bases and 4 bases, with 18 bases remaining between them. DNA of the CDR3: TGTGCCAGCAGCGCCCAGGGGCAAGGAGGAAATCAGCCCCAGCATTTT. Protein sequence: CASSAQGQGGNQPQHF.

The rearrangement links TRBV5-8 to TRBJ1-6, with TRBD1 as a possible D gene (5 bases). The length of the CDR3 is 16 residues. Looked up from germline, CDR1 is SGHTS and CDR2 is YDEGEE. V was pared by 0 bases and J by 10 bases, with 17 bases between. The CDR3 bases are TGTGCCAGCAGCTTGGCCTTTGAGGGGTCTCGGTCACCCCTCCACTTT. This codes for CASSLAFEGSRSPLHF.

This clonotype was detected ten times or more. The V call is TRBV18, the J call TRBJ2-3; TRBD2 matches at 10 bases. The CDR3 runs 15 residues. V dropped 3 bases and J dropped 0; count of bases not matched to a gene: 0. Germline CDR1 KGHSH, CDR2 LQKENI. The CDR3 here is CASSPTSGSTDTQYF. DNA of the CDR3: TGTGCCAGCTCACCGACTAGCGGGAGCACAGATACGCAGTATTTT.